This T cell receptor (beta chain) was captured in a study of human T cells and chemical hapten exposure (dated by TCRdb to about 2021). With regard to the full study: For sensitization, 2% DPC in acetone was applied to a 2 cm by 2 cm area of upper inner arm skin. Throughout the roughly 23-week study period, patients were also given weekly therapeutic DPC doses on the scalp. Patch testing was done on the upper back using Finn chambers containing 0.01% DPC, and results were scored after 6 days according to International Contact Dermatitis Research Group standards. The patient cohort, mostly female, included alopecia areata with under or over 50% scalp involvement, alopecia totalis and alopecia universalis. Libraries were combined into a pool for sequencing, and differences in TCR yield between samples came mainly from small differences in library volumes within the pool. The study tracked peripheral blood TCR repertoire changes in vivo during primary and secondary sensitization to the hapten diphenylcyclopropenone (DPC) in alopecia patients. Patient blood was sampled pre-sensitization (week 0) and at 2, 6 and about 24 weeks after DPC sensitization. For TCR sequencing, blood came from approximately 29 alopecia patients at anywhere from one to four time points (pre-sensitization, 2, 6 and 24 weeks).

The study at large found these results: Expanded TCRs formed significantly more large CDR3 similarity clusters than pre-sensitization or healthy control sets, consistent with antigen-driven responses. DPC sensitization did not change how many TCRs were above 1 in 1000 frequency, and no evidence was found of alterations in global repertoire structure. Patch test score was positively correlated with the number of PT1 expanded TCRs, with significance at thresholds 8, 16 and 32 but not at 4. Repeated subsampling changed both the strength of the expansion versus patch-test correlation and the threshold at which that correlation became significant. Alopecia, a presumed autoimmune disease, was present in all patients, so the immune response of the patients might differ from that of healthy individuals.

As regards this clonotype: The antigen it recognizes is unknown. The record has no base qualities; no much larger clone is one base away.

The time point label of this sample denotes: pre-sensitization, week 0. The meaning of the sample's treatment or condition label: therapeutic diphenylcyclopropenone sensitization with weekly scalp DPC. At every patch-test visit, the blood draw took place before the patch test was put on. Patients were eligible if aged 18 to 70, diagnosed with alopecia and judged suitable for DPC therapy, and pregnant patients were excluded. Total RNA was extracted from unfractionated whole blood that had been collected in Tempus Blood RNA tubes. Receptors were amplified or captured by RACE. Data came from a NextSeq 500. During library preparation, unique molecular identifiers were attached to individual cDNA molecules so that TCRs could be counted quantitatively and reproducibly. Both TCR alpha and TCR beta chains were sequenced from each blood RNA sample. The source study handled its data this way. A median of around 100,000 TCRs per sample was observed, with a range of about 23,224 to 700,000. V, J and CDR3 annotation of the TCR reads was carried out using the Decombinator software suite. For PS versus PT1 abundance plots, all samples were subsampled to the same number of TCRs (28,000). Expanded TCRs were defined as absent before sensitization and observed at least eight times at the 2-week time point. TCRdb reprocessed the public reads (quality trimming at Q25 with fastp, clone calling with MiXCR) and kept in-frame beta chains. Duplicate CDR3 protein sequences are folded into a single record with the most common DNA and genes. None of the V and J calls come from the authors' own analysis; TCRdb made them. The sample includes under 300,000 distinct CDR3 sequences, with about 8.1% observed a single time. The leading ten clones occupy about 2.5% of the sample.

The CDR3 starts with the cysteine, ends with the phenylalanine, and has 17 residues. Of all the DNA, just the CDR3 is kept, 51 bases in frame from base 1. V and J lose 5 bases and 5 bases, and a span of 23 bases separates them. The sample was whole blood, taken in connection with sensitization to the hapten diphenylcyclopropenone (DPC). The chain is made from TRBV12-3 or TRBV12-4 and TRBJ2-3; a tentative D call is TRBD2 (6 bases match). The sequence was obtained from a woman between 35 and 50 years old with alopecia areata. Some clones in this sample may be carry-over from other donors' samples. The DNA sequence is TGTGCCAGCAGTCGTTTCAGGGACTCGACTGAGGTAGATACGCAGTATTTT. Translated, this gives CASSRFRDSTEVDTQYF.